The rows below give T cell receptor beta chains drawn from one sample of a study of cytotoxic CD8 clonotypes in ibrutinib-treated CLL. The data were produced by immunoSEQ multiplex PCR, yet TCRdb's version contains in-frame clones alone and is incomplete. The table shows 50,000 or so clones, with over 65% occurring only once. The sequences come from PBMCs, collected after 24 months of ibrutinib treatment. The receptors here all came from a human donor with chronic lymphocytic leukemia. Each CDR3 is given with its conserved first and last residue.

CDR3	V
CASSMVRVVSNQPQHF	TRBV19
CASSQDWISGTEAFF	TRBV14
CASSVGLAGGPDGELFF	TRBV9
CASSYKGRENTEAFF	TRBV4-1
CASSPTPSGGITDTQYF	TRBV28
CASSPPPGQGYEQYF	TRBV5-1
CASSFLHKTGFQETQYF	TRBV28
CASNWGGGGTGELFF	TRBV7-9
CASSQGHYGYTF	TRBV4-3
CASSLGRLAGGVDTQYF	TRBV7-8
CASSQDLTSGRVVYF	TRBV4-3
CASSLGGLKRQFF	TRBV7-9
CASSLGQGKYNEQFF	TRBV5-1
CSVDNYGYTF	TRBV29-1
CASSLAGRLQNTGELFF	TRBV7-3
CAISEGTFTNYGYTF	TRBV10-3
CASSQDLNRPYEQYF	TRBV14
CASSYGLAGGRDTQYF	TRBV6-5
CASSPEGVATEAFF	TRBV7-9
CAWTALRGDTIYF	TRBV30
CASSEALGIVNTEAFF	TRBV6-1
CASSIGQFSNQPQHF	TRBV19
CASSPGDRVNTEAFF	TRBV6-6
CASTAGTRMAFF	TRBV28
CASSIGQGNTEAFF	TRBV18
CASSVTGRQNYEQYF	TRBV5-4
CATSRDWETQYF	TRBV15
CASSPGTQLGEQFF	TRBV9
CASSSARAKNIQYF	TRBV7-2
CASSLVGVGTDTQYF	TRBV5-1
CASQPTSGRDEQYF	TRBV10-3
CASTATAINTEAFF	TRBV19